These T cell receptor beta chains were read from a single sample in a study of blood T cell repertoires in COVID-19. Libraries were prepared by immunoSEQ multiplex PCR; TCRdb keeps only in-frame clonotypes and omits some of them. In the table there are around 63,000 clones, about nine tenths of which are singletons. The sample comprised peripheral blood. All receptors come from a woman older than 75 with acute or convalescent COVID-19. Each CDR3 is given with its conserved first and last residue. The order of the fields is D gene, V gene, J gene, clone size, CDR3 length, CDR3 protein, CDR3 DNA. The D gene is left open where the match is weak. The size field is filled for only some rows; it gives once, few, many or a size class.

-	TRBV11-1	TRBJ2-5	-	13	CASSLGVGETQYF	TGTGCCAGCAGCTTAGGGGTCGGGGAGACCCAGTACTTC
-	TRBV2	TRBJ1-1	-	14	CASTEGTGWTEAFF	TGTGCCAGCACAGAGGGTACAGGGTGGACTGAAGCTTTCTTT
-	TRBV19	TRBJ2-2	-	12	CASQGNTGELFF	TGTGCCAGCCAGGGTAACACCGGGGAGCTGTTTTTT
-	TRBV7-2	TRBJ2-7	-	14	CASSLVLSGYEQYF	TGTGCCAGCAGCTTAGTTCTATCGGGCTACGAGCAGTACTTC
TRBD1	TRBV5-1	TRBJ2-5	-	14	CASTTQGTEETQYF	TGCGCCAGCACCACCCAAGGGACAGAAGAGACCCAGTACTTC
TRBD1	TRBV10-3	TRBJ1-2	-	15	CAISDQTGPSYGYTF	TGTGCCATCAGTGACCAGACAGGGCCTTCCTATGGCTACACCTTC
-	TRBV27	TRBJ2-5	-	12	CASTPGGETQYF	TGTGCCAGCACTCCTGGCGGGGAGACCCAGTACTTC
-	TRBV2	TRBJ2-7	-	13	CANTKRDRYEQYF	TGTGCCAACACGAAACGGGATCGGTACGAGCAGTACTTC
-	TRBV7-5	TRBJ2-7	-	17	CVRSPKVDRVNSYEQYF	TGTGTCAGAAGCCCAAAAGTGGACAGGGTCAATTCCTACGAGCAGTACTTC
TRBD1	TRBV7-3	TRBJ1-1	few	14	CASSSQGADTEAFF	TGTGCCAGCAGCTCGCAGGGGGCGGACACTGAAGCTTTCTTT
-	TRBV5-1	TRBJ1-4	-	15	CASSWRGAENEKLFF	TGCGCCAGCAGCTGGCGGGGGGCGGAAAATGAAAAACTGTTTTTT
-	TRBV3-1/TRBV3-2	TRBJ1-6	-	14	CASSQLTSDSPLHF	TGTGCCAGCAGCCAACTGACATCCGATTCACCCCTCCACTTT
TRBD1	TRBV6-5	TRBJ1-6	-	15	CASGPPGQYNSPLHF	TGTGCCAGCGGGCCTCCGGGACAGTATAATTCACCCCTCCACTTT
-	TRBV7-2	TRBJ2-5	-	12	CASSRQEETQYF	TGTGCCAGCAGCCGACAGGAAGAGACCCAGTACTTC
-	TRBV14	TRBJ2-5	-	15	CASSAGGTTQETQYF	TGTGCCAGCAGCGCGGGCGGGACCACACAAGAGACCCAGTACTTC
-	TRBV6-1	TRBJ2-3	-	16	CASSESLPGNTDTQYF	TGTGCCAGCAGTGAGTCCCTTCCGGGGAACACAGATACGCAGTATTTT
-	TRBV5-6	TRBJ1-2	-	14	CASSWGEPNYGYTF	TGTGCCAGCAGCTGGGGGGAGCCTAACTATGGCTACACCTTC
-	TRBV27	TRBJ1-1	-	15	CASSLMTGGVTEAFF	TGTGCCAGCAGTTTGATGACAGGAGGTGTCACTGAAGCTTTCTTT
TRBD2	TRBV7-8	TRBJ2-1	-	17	CASVLRDSGRGDNEQFF	TGTGCCAGCGTTCTCCGGGATAGCGGGAGAGGTGACAATGAGCAGTTCTTC
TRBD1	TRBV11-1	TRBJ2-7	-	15	CASSLTGGGNYEQYF	TGTGCCAGCAGCTTGACAGGGGGCGGCAACTACGAGCAGTACTTC
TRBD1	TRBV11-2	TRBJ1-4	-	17	CASSPYDRGFTNEKLFF	TGTGCCAGCAGTCCCTACGACAGGGGATTTACTAATGAAAAACTGTTTTTT
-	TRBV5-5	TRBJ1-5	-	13	CASSLGGGQPQHF	TGTGCCAGCAGCTTGGGGGGAGGGCAGCCCCAGCATTTT
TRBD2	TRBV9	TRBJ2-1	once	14	CASTGGLASNEQFF	TGTGCCAGCACCGGCGGACTAGCTAGCAATGAGCAGTTCTTC
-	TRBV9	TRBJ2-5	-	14	CASSVGALEETQYF	TGTGCCAGCAGCGTAGGGGCCTTAGAAGAGACCCAGTACTTC
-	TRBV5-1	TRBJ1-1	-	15	CASSPWTPMNTEAFF	TGCGCCAGCAGCCCATGGACACCGATGAACACTGAAGCTTTCTTT
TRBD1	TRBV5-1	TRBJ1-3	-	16	CASSAGTGGGGNTIYF	TGCGCCAGCAGCGCCGGGACAGGGGGCGGTGGAAACACCATATATTTT
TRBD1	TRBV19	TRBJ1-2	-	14	CASIYGGGNYGYTF	TGTGCCAGTATCTATGGAGGGGGCAACTATGGCTACACCTTC
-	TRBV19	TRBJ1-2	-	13	CASSISGTRGYTF	TGTGCCAGTAGTATCAGCGGGACGCGGGGCTACACCTTC
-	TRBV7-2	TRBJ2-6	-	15	CASSLAGTGANVLTF	TGTGCCAGCAGCTTAGCCGGGACTGGGGCCAACGTCCTGACTTTC
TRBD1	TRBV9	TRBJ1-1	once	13	CASSPRTGPEAFF	TGTGCCAGCAGCCCCCGGACAGGGCCTGAAGCTTTCTTT
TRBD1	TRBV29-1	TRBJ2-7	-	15	CSADRGTESSYEQYF	TGCAGCGCGGACAGGGGCACCGAAAGCTCCTACGAGCAGTACTTC
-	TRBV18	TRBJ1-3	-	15	CASSKQGEADNTIYF	TGTGCCAGCTCAAAACAGGGAGAGGCGGACAACACCATATATTTT
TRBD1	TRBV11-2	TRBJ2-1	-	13	CASSLQWTGEQFF	TGTGCCAGCAGCTTACAATGGACAGGCGAGCAGTTCTTC
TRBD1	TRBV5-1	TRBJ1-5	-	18	CASSPANLTGAINQPQHF	TGCGCCAGCAGCCCAGCTAACCTCACAGGGGCAATCAATCAGCCCCAGCATTTT
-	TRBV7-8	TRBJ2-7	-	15	CASSLDPGFSYEQYF	TGTGCCAGCAGCTTAGACCCAGGGTTCTCCTACGAGCAGTACTTC
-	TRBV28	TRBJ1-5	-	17	CASREKGVAYSNQPQHF	TGTGCCAGCAGGGAGAAGGGGGTAGCTTATAGCAATCAGCCCCAGCATTTT
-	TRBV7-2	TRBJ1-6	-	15	CASSLTQTYNSPLHF	TGTGCCAGCAGCTTGACACAGACCTATAATTCACCCCTCCACTTT
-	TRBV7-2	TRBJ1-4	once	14	CASSLTGVNEKLFF	TGTGCCAGCAGCTTGACAGGCGTTAATGAAAAACTGTTTTTT
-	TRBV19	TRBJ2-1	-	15	CASSIDRGSYNEQFF	TGTGCCAGTAGTATAGACAGGGGCTCCTACAATGAGCAGTTCTTC
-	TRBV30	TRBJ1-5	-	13	CAWSPFSNQPQHF	TGTGCCTGGAGTCCGTTTAGCAATCAGCCCCAGCATTTT
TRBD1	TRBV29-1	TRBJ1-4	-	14	CSARKGATNEKLFF	TGCAGCGCTCGGAAGGGGGCGACTAATGAAAAACTGTTTTTT
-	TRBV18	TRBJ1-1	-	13	CASSPRVNTEAFF	TGTGCCAGCTCACCACGAGTGAACACTGAAGCTTTCTTT
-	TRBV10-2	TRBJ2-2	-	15	CASRGLGAGTGELFF	TGCGCCAGCAGGGGTCTGGGGGCTGGCACCGGGGAGCTGTTTTTT
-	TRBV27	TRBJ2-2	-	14	CASSLGVNTGELFF	TGTGCCAGCAGTTTAGGAGTGAACACCGGGGAGCTGTTTTTT
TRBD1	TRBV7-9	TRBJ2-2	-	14	CASSPGTGSGRLFF	TGTGCCAGCAGCCCAGGGACAGGTTCAGGGAGGCTGTTTTTT